The 26 T cell receptor beta chains in this list originate from one sample, sequenced in a study of spatial heterogeneity in lung cancer (dated by TCRdb to 2018 to 2020). According to the study, the label for this sample's time point signals: blood at routine non-recurrence follow-up after resection. The library came from 5' RACE. The sequencer was a NextSeq 500. Starting from the raw public reads, TCRdb applied fastp trimming at Q25, assembled clones with MiXCR and retained in-frame beta chains. Every distinct CDR3 protein forms one entry, paired with its most common genes and DNA. The sample contains 25,000 to 35,000 distinct CDR3 sequences, almost 5.5% of them found a single time. The leading ten clones occupy 24% of the sample. Sequencing was performed on PBMCs, taken at follow-up. These receptors came from a female donor with early-stage non-small cell lung cancer.

In its sample, this clonotype was seen many times. J is TRBJ1-2 and V is TRBV6-6; D gene ambiguous. Trimming cost V 3 bases and J 3 bases, with 8 bases left between them. This CDR3 comprises 13 residues. CDR1 is MNHNY, CDR2 SVGAGI, per germline (reference sequence). In DNA form, the CDR3 reads TGTGCCAGCAGTTATATGGCAGACTATGGCTACACCTTC. Translating gives CASSYMADYGYTF.

This clonotype was detected only a few times. CDR3 region: CASSRGYTGELFF. The CDR3 nucleotides are TGTGCCAGTAGTCGGGGGTACACCGGGGAGCTGTTTTTT. This chain joins TRBV12-3 or TRBV12-4 and TRBJ2-2; D might be TRBD2 (6 bases). The CDR3 covers 13 residues. The germline V and J ends were trimmed by 9 bases and 3 bases, with 11 bases remaining between them.

There are many counts of this clonotype. The chain is built from TRBV4-2 and TRBJ1-5, with D uncertain. This CDR3 region has 16 residues. CDR1 is LGHNA, CDR2 YNFKEQ, per germline. The V end lost 0 bases, the J end lost 0 bases, and 9 bases lay between the germline ends. In nucleotides, the CDR3 is TGTGCCAGCAGCCAAGATGCGAGCTATAGCAATCAGCCCCAGCATTTT. It encodes CASSQDASYSNQPQHF.

This clonotype was seen at least ten times. The chain recombines TRBV29-1 with TRBJ1-1; possibly TRBD1 for D (6 bases). The CDR3 length is 11 residues. Germline V gene data show CDR1 as SQVTM and CDR2 as ANQGSEA. The V and J ends lost 6 bases and 5 bases respectively, with 10 bases between them. The CDR3 nucleotides are TGCAGCGTGGGGGCAGGGACTGAAGCTTTCTTT. Protein: CSVGAGTEAFF.

Points on this clonotype: Relative to the germline gene, one junction end is altered; a read error may explain this. V gene TRBV6-1 combines with J gene TRBJ2-1; weak D call: TRBD2 (5 bases). The CDR3 covers 13 residues. Germline V gives CDR1 MNHNS, CDR2 SASEGT. For the CDR3, the DNA is TGTGCCAGAAGTGAACGGGATGGCGGTGAGCAGTTCTTC. It is translated as CARSERDGGEQFF.

This clonotype turned up a few times. This chain uses TRBV2 with TRBJ2-1; 9 bases match TRBD2. The ends lost 6 bases at V and 9 bases at J; junction bases unmatched: 12. CDR1 is SNHLY, CDR2 FYNNEI, per germline. CDR3 length: 15 residues. CDR3 sequence (DNA): TGTGCCAGCAGAACGTTTAGCGGGAGAGGCGGTGAGCAGTTCTTC. Protein sequence: CASRTFSGRGGEQFF.

This clonotype turned up a few times. DNA for the CDR3: TGTGCCAGCAGCTCCCGGGACAGGACTCCCTACGAGCAGTACTTC. This translates into CASSSRDRTPYEQYF. This rearrangement joins TRBV7-9 to TRBJ2-7; 8 bases line up with TRBD1. J lost 2 bases, V lost 4 bases, and 7 bases had no gene match. Germline V lookup: CDR1 SEHNR, CDR2 FQNEAQ (reference sequence). This CDR3 spans 15 amino acids.

A few counts support this clonotype. The chain uses TRBV20-1 and TRBJ2-1, with D perhaps matching TRBD2 (7 bases). The CDR3 has 13 amino acids. The V end was cut by 6 bases, the J end by 5 bases, with 14 bases between. Germline V gives CDR1 DFQATT, CDR2 SNEGSKA (reference sequence). The CDR3 sequence: CSARGAGHNEQFF. CDR3 sequence (DNA): TGCAGTGCCCGGGGGGCCGGCCACAATGAGCAGTTCTTC.

The chain is built from TRBV4-2 and TRBJ2-7, with 15 bases lining up with TRBD2. This CDR3 is 17 amino acids long. The J segment lost 5 bases and the V segment lost 6 bases, leaving 11 bases of the junction unmatched. Germline V gene sequence: CDR1 LGHNA, CDR2 YNFKEQ. The CDR3 region has the DNA TGTGCCAGCAGTCCTTGGGGACTAGCGGGAGGTACCCACGAGCAGTACTTC. Translating gives CASSPWGLAGGTHEQYF.

This clonotype showed up many times. The rearrangement uses TRBV27 and TRBJ2-7; weak D call: TRBD1 (6 bases). Deletions cut 6 bases from V and 3 bases from J, with 12 bases between. The CDR3 totals 13 residues. The germline V gene has CDR1 MNHEY and CDR2 SMNVEV (reference sequence). CDR3 in amino acids: CASSRGQNYEQYF. In DNA, the CDR3 is TGTGCCAGCAGCCGTGGACAGAACTACGAGCAGTACTTC.

This clonotype was detected many times. The chain carries TRBV5-5 and TRBJ1-1; D gene unclear. The CDR3 contains 12 residues. With 0 bases removed from V and 5 bases from J, the gap between germline ends came to 5 bases. Germline values: CDR1 SGHKS, CDR2 YYEKEE (reference sequence). CDR3 coding DNA: TGTGCCAGCAGCTTGGTGGGAACTGAAGCTTTCTTT. This encodes CASSLVGTEAFF.

This clonotype was seen at least ten times. The gene calls are TRBV7-9 and TRBJ1-1; D is undetermined. The germline V and J ends were trimmed by 6 bases and 3 bases, with 14 bases remaining between them. The CDR3 is made up of 14 amino acids. Germline CDR1 SEHNR, CDR2 FQNEAQ (reference sequence). The CDR3 nucleotides are TGTGCCAGCAGAAAATCTCAAACGGACACTGAAGCTTTCTTT. This gives the protein CASRKSQTDTEAFF. Full variable domain (rest looked up from reference TRBV7-9 and TRBJ1-1): DTGVSQNPRHKITKRGQNVTFRCDPISEHNRLYWYRQTLGQGPEFLTYFQNEAQLEKSRLLSDRFSAERPKGSFSTLEIQRTEQGDSAMYLCASRKSQTDTEAFFGQGTRLTVV.

This clonotype was recorded at least ten times. This chain connects TRBV6-5 to TRBJ2-3; the match to TRBD1 covers 9 bases. The ends lost 4 bases at V and 3 bases at J; junction bases unmatched: 5. Germline CDR1 MNHEY, CDR2 SVGAGI. The CDR3 has 15 amino acids. CDR3 nucleotides: TGTGCCAGCAGTTTACAGGGGGCGTATACAGATACGCAGTATTTT. This translates into CASSLQGAYTDTQYF.

This clonotype was seen only a few times. J is TRBJ2-2 and V is TRBV27; D is uncertain. The CDR3 totals 16 residues. Germline V gene lookup returns CDR1 MNHEY and CDR2 SMNVEV (reference sequence). Deletions cut 0 bases from V and 2 bases from J, with 10 bases between. CDR3: CASSLSRALNTGELFF. Written as DNA, the CDR3 is TGTGCCAGCAGTTTATCTCGAGCGCTTAACACCGGGGAGCTGTTTTTT.

This clonotype was detected many times. The rearrangement links TRBV7-2 to TRBJ2-7; the D call may be TRBD1 or TRBD2 (5 bases each). Germline CDR1 reads SGHTA; CDR2 reads FQGNSA. Trimming took 5 bases from V and 2 from J, leaving 10 bases between them. The CDR3 spans 13 residues. In DNA, the CDR3 is TGTGCCAGCAGCCCGGGACCGGCCTACGAGCAGTACTTC. Translating it yields CASSPGPAYEQYF.

This clonotype was detected ten times or more. This sequence joins TRBV5-1 and TRBJ1-1; maybe TRBD1 (5 bases). The CDR3 totals 14 residues. The germline CDR1 and CDR2 sequences are SGHRS and YFSETQ. Trimming removed 0 bases from V and 5 bases from J, with 11 bases in between. In DNA, the CDR3 is TGCGCCAGCAGCTTGGCGGGGGGAGGGACTGAAGCTTTCTTT. It specifies CASSLAGGGTEAFF.

By sample fraction, this clonotype is medium-sized. The DNA for the CDR3 is TGTGCCAGCAGCTCAGGACAGGGCGCTCAGCCCTACGAGCAGTACTTC. Its protein product is CASSSGQGAQPYEQYF. The chain carries TRBV7-9 and TRBJ2-7; 8 bases are shared with TRBD1. V was clipped by 4 bases and J by 2 bases; unmatched bases: 10. The CDR3 covers 16 residues. The germline V gene has CDR1 SEHNR and CDR2 FQNEAQ (reference sequence).

The sample holds many counts of this clonotype. The chain carries TRBV2 and TRBJ1-1; D is undetermined. Germline V gene sequence: CDR1 SNHLY, CDR2 FYNNEI. There are 13 residues in the CDR3. V was clipped by 7 bases and J by 3 bases, with 12 bases between them. In nucleotides, the CDR3 is TGTGCCAGCAAAGGCAGGTGGGACACTGAAGCTTTCTTT. Translated: CASKGRWDTEAFF.

This clonotype was counted only a few times. The chain joins TRBV5-4 to TRBJ2-4, with 13 bases identical to TRBD2. Trimming cost V 6 bases and J 2 bases; bases outside gene matches: 14. CDR3 size: 19 residues. CDR1 is SGHNT and CDR2 is YYREEE in the germline V gene (reference sequence). The CDR3 DNA is TGTGCCAGCACCGCTACCGAGGGACTAGCGGGATCACCCAAAAACATTCAGTACTTC. Residues: CASTATEGLAGSPKNIQYF.

This clonotype turned up a few times. The V and J genes are TRBV12-3 or TRBV12-4 and TRBJ2-2; weak D call: TRBD2 (5 bases). The V and J ends lost 1 base and 2 bases respectively, with 8 bases between them. This CDR3 spans 15 amino acids. The CDR3 loop is CASSLGTLNTGELFF. Here the CDR3 DNA reads TGTGCCAGCAGTTTAGGGACTTTAAACACCGGGGAGCTGTTTTTT.

V gene TRBV18 combines with J gene TRBJ2-2, with no clear D. The CDR3 loop spans 13 amino acids. CDR1 is KGHSH and CDR2 is LQKENI in the germline V gene. Trimming removed 6 bases at V and 4 bases at J, with 9 bases between. Written as DNA, the CDR3 is TGTGCCAGCTCCTCGGCTACCACCGGGGAGCTGTTTTTT. Amino acids: CASSSATTGELFF.

This clonotype was counted at least ten times. The rearrangement uses TRBV20-1 and TRBJ2-5; D gene ambiguous. This CDR3 has 15 amino acids. Germline CDR1 reads DFQATT; CDR2 reads SNEGSKA (reference sequence). Trimming removed 1 base at V and 0 bases at J, with 12 bases between. The CDR3 loop reads CSARGSQAHQETQYF. In DNA, the CDR3 is TGCAGTGCTAGAGGCTCACAAGCCCACCAAGAGACCCAGTACTTC.

This clonotype was recorded at least ten times. The rearrangement uses TRBV27 and TRBJ1-2; TRBD1 is a possible D gene (6 bases). V was pared by 6 bases and J by 0 bases, with 11 bases between. This CDR3 is built from 14 residues. Germline V gives CDR1 MNHEY, CDR2 SMNVEV (reference sequence). The CDR3 bases are TGTGCCAGCAGCCCCAGGGGTACTAACTATGGCTACACCTTC. Translating it yields CASSPRGTNYGYTF.

This clonotype was detected many times. The chain recombines TRBV7-2 with TRBJ2-2, with D possibly TRBD1 on 5 matching bases. Deletions cut 4 bases from V and 1 base from J, with 10 bases between. There are 15 residues in the CDR3. The germline gives CDR1 SGHTA, CDR2 FQGNSA. The DNA for the CDR3 is TGTGCCAGCAGCTCGACAGCCATGAACACCGGGGAGCTGTTTTTT. The encoded protein is CASSSTAMNTGELFF.

This clonotype has at least ten counts. The V call is TRBV5-6, the J call TRBJ1-1; D might be TRBD1 (5 bases). Germline V gives CDR1 SGHDT, CDR2 YYEEEE. The CDR3 consists of 18 residues. Trimming removed 1 base from V and 2 bases from J, with 21 bases in between. The CDR3 nucleotides read TGTGCCAGCAGCTTGTTTTCTCTGCTAGGACAAACAAACACTGAAGCTTTCTTT. It is translated as CASSLFSLLGQTNTEAFF.

The chain recombines TRBV23-1 with TRBJ2-7; D is undetermined. TRBV23-1 is designated an ORF whose function remains uncertain. Trimming took 1 base from V and 4 from J, leaving 5 bases between them. This CDR3 is 12 amino acids long. CDR3 residues: CASSQFIYEQYV. As DNA, the CDR3 is TGCGCCAGCAGTCAATTCATTTACGAGCAGTACGTC.